This T cell receptor (beta chain) was identified in a study of identical twins' blood T cells. Both ends of each TCR cDNA library bore sample-specific barcodes. In the study's own analysis: Each library had about 2 to 4 million CDR3 reads and about 90,000 to nearly 500,000 clonotypes. TCRdb used MiXCR to reprocess the 5' RACE reads, holding one entry per CDR3 protein. TCRdb assigned the V and J calls; the authors' analysis was not used. The repertoire holds hundreds of thousands of distinct CDR3 sequences, with more than 25% as singletons. Study-wide results and limits: Environmental influences on twin similarity could not be excluded.

Likely shared infections and vaccines: all three twin pairs were reared together. Details on this clonotype: The antigen is undetermined.

The CDR3 contains 14 residues. With 2 bases removed from V and 5 bases from J, the gap between germline ends came to 12 bases. Germline-derived CDR1 and CDR2 are SGHAT and FQNNGV. V is TRBV11-2 and J is TRBJ2-5; D perhaps matches TRBD1 (6 bases). Material: PBMCs. The sequence was collected from a woman aged 18 to 55 in good health. In nucleotides, the CDR3 is TGTGCCAGCAGCTTATCCAGGGGATTTGAGACCCAGTACTTC. Its protein is CASSLSRGFETQYF.